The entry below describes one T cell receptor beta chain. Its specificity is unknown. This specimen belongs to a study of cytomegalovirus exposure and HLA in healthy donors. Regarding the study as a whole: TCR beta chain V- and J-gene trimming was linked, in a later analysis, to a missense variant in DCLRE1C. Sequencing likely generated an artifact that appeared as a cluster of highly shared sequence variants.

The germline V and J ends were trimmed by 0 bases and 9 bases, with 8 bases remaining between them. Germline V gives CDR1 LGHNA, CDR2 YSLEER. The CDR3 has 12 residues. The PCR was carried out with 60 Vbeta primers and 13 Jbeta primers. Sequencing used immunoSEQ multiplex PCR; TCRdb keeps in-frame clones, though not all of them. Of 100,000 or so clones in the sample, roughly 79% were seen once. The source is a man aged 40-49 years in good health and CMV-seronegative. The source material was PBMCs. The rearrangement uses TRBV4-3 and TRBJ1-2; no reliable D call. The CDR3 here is CASSQDAVRYTF. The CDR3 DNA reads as TGCGCCAGCAGCCAAGATGCAGTTCGCTACACCTTC.